This paragraph covers one T cell receptor (beta chain) sequence. Its antigen remains unknown. These data belong to a study of CD8 T cells in Susac syndrome. Reverse transcription used roughly 0.5 to 1 ug RNA and random hexamers. Coverage of TCR beta CDR3 amplification by immunoSEQ multiplex PCR extended to 54 Vbeta and 13 Jbeta. TCRdb reprocessed the immunoSEQ multiplex PCR reads with MiXCR, giving one entry per CDR3 protein. The sample shows about 110,000 distinct CDR3 sequences, roughly 94% of them seen only once. Study conclusions and caveats: Roughly 5 Susac-specific public clones appeared in CD8+ TEMRA repertoires, and around 16 in total CD8+ repertoires. It was acknowledged by the study that relatively few individuals were included in its TCR sequencing and HLA analysis. CD8+ clones in Susac expanded most in TEMRA cells and active patients.

The germline CDR1 and CDR2 sequences are MGHRA and YSYEKL. There are 15 residues in the CDR3. Trimming took off 6 bases at V and 0 bases at J, with 14 bases between the two ends. The TCR sequence derives from a human donor with Susac syndrome. The J gene is TRBJ2-5, the V gene TRBV4-1; possible D gene TRBD2, 6 bases. Sample: CD8+ T cells from PBMCs. This CDR3 reads CASRQTIADQETQYF. The DNA for the CDR3 is TGCGCCAGCAGACAAACGATAGCGGACCAAGAGACCCAGTACTTC.